The rows below give T cell receptor beta chains drawn from one sample of a study of a mutant IDH1 vaccine in newly diagnosed glioma. The data were produced by immunoSEQ multiplex PCR, yet TCRdb's version contains in-frame clones alone and is incomplete. The repertoire has tens of thousands of clones, over 65% of them found once; the top ten carry less than 2%. This material consisted of PBMCs, taken from a glioma patient treated with radiotherapy, temozolomide or both. Receptor source: a woman aged 40 to 55 with glioma. Each CDR3 is given with its conserved first and last residue. Fields, in order: V gene, D gene, clone size, CDR3 length, J gene, CDR3 DNA, CDR3 protein. The D gene is left open where the match is weak. Some rows mark clone size as missing; the rest say once, few, many or name a class of expanded clone.

>TRBV30|.|.|12|TRBJ1-1
TGTGCCTGGAGTCGGGGGGGCACTGAAGCTTTCTTT
CAWSRGGTEAFF
>TRBV30|.|.|13|TRBJ1-5
TGTGCCTGGAGGGAAGGGGGAAATCAGCCCCAGCATTTT
CAWREGGNQPQHF
>TRBV2|TRBD2|.|12|TRBJ2-2
TGTGCCTCGGGACTAGCCCCTGCAACGGTGTTTTTT
CASGLAPATVFF
>TRBV29-1|TRBD1|.|16|TRBJ2-2
TGCAGCGTTGAAGGCCCCGACAGGGGTGGGGCCGGGGAGCTGTTTTTT
CSVEGPDRGGAGELFF
>TRBV29-1|.|.|16|TRBJ1-3
TGCAGCGTTGATGGAGTGGCAGCCGGCTCTGGAAACACCATATATTTT
CSVDGVAAGSGNTIYF
>TRBV5-5|.|.|17|TRBJ1-6
TGTGCCAGCAGCTTATTCAAAGGGGGCTCCTATAATTCACCCCTCCACTTT
CASSLFKGGSYNSPLHF
>TRBV5-4|.|.|15|TRBJ2-7
TGTGCCAGCACCTGGGGTGTGGGGTCTGCCTACGAGCAGTACTTC
CASTWGVGSAYEQYF
>TRBV2|.|.|14|TRBJ2-7
TGTGCCAGCCAAACAGGGATTCTCTCCTACGAGCAGTACTTC
CASQTGILSYEQYF
>TRBV11-3|TRBD1|.|14|TRBJ1-1
TGTGCCAGCAGTTCGGGACAGGGGAACACTGAAGCTTTCTTT
CASSSGQGNTEAFF
>TRBV5-1|.|few|14|TRBJ2-6
TGCGCCAGCAGCCCCCAAGCTGGGGCCAACGTCCTGACTTTC
CASSPQAGANVLTF
>TRBV18|TRBD2|.|14|TRBJ2-5
TGTGCCAGCTCACTAGTAGCGGGTGAAGAGACCCAGTACTTC
CASSLVAGEETQYF
>TRBV5-5|TRBD1|.|14|TRBJ1-3
TGTGCCAGCAGACCCACAGGGGGCGGAAACACCATATATTTT
CASRPTGGGNTIYF
>TRBV18|.|few|14|TRBJ1-1
TGTGCCAGCTCACCACTAGGACAGAACACTGAAGCTTTCTTT
CASSPLGQNTEAFF